These 31 T cell receptor beta chains share one sample of origin, sequenced in a study of blood T cells in healthy people across ages. A second PCR, run for roughly 7 to 11 cycles, used a sample-barcoded 5' primer plus a J-beta primer mix. One entry per CDR3 protein, called by TCRdb with MiXCR from the 5' RACE reads. The top ten hold roughly 30% of the sample, which has 270,000 or so distinct CDR3 sequences, roughly a quarter seen once. Specimen: blood. The receptors here all came from a woman in her seventies in good health.

This sequence joins TRBV28 and TRBJ2-4; possibly TRBD1 or TRBD2 for D (6 bases each). Germline V gene sequence: CDR1 MDHEN, CDR2 SYDVKM. This CDR3 spans 15 amino acids. Between the trimmed V and J ends, which lost 9 bases and 0 bases, there was a span of 15 bases. Here the CDR3 DNA reads TGTGCCAGTAGGGGGGCTCAAATAGCCAAAAACATTCAGTACTTC. Translating gives CASRGAQIAKNIQYF.

V and J are TRBV5-1 and TRBJ2-7; 7 positions agree with TRBD1. V lost 4 bases to trimming and J lost 1 base; unmatched junction nucleotides: 8. From germline, CDR1 is SGHRS and CDR2 YFSETQ. CDR3 length: 15 amino acids. The CDR3 region has the DNA TGCGCCAGCAGCGGACTGACAGGGTCATCCTACGAGCAGTACTTC. Protein: CASSGLTGSSYEQYF.

This chain joins TRBV7-2 and TRBJ1-1, with D possibly matching TRBD1 (5 bases). Trimming stripped 5 bases from V and 5 bases from J, with 18 bases between. CDR3 size: 15 residues. Per germline, CDR1 SGHTA and CDR2 FQGNSA. The CDR3: CASSLQGADGTEAFF. The CDR3 region has the DNA TGTGCCAGCAGCCTACAAGGGGCAGATGGGACTGAAGCTTTCTTT.

This clonotype was detected only a few times. The chain couples TRBV7-8 to TRBJ2-2; TRBD1 or TRBD2 may be the D gene (5 bases each). V lost 5 bases and J lost 1, with 14 bases in between. CDR1 SGHVS and CDR2 FQNEAQ come from the germline V gene. The CDR3 is 16 residues long. The CDR3 spells CASSIRDGLNTGELFF. The CDR3 DNA reads as TGTGCCAGCAGCATCCGGGACGGACTGAACACCGGGGAGCTGTTTTTT.

This clonotype appeared many times. The CDR3 bases are TGTGCCAGCAGTTTAGTCAATCCCTACGAGCAGTACTTC. Translation: CASSLVNPYEQYF. The rearrangement links TRBV28 to TRBJ2-5, with D uncertain. Matching the DNA end better, TRBJ2-7 makes the J call doubtful. The CDR3 contains 13 residues. Germline V gives CDR1 MDHEN, CDR2 SYDVKM.

This chain uses TRBV7-2 with TRBJ2-7, with 9 positions matching TRBD2. The germline CDR1 and CDR2 sequences are SGHTA and FQGNSA. CDR3 length: 13 residues. V dropped 1 base and J dropped 6; count of bases not matched to a gene: 1. The CDR3 nucleotides are TGTGCCAGCAGCTTAGTAGCGGGAGTCGAGCAGTACTTC. It yields the protein CASSLVAGVEQYF. The full variable domain, with the rest looked up from reference TRBV7-2 and TRBJ2-7, is GAGVSQSPSNKVTEKGKDVELRCDPISGHTALYWYRQSLGQGLEFLIYFQGNSAPDKSGLPSDRFSAERTGGSVSTLTIQRTQQEDSAVYLCASSLVAGVEQYFGPGTRLTVT.

This chain links TRBV15 with TRBJ2-3, with TRBD2 identical over 10 bases. Germline assignment: CDR1 LNHNV and CDR2 YYDKDF (reference sequence). CDR3 size: 19 residues. With V trimmed by 4 bases and J by 2 bases, 15 bases remained unmatched. This chain's CDR3 is CATSTPSDPTSGDTDTQYF. The CDR3 coding sequence is TGTGCCACCAGCACCCCCTCAGACCCCACTAGCGGGGACACAGATACGCAGTATTTT.

A note on this clonotype: One junction end disagrees with the germline gene, perhaps due to a read error. This chain uses TRBV20-1 with TRBJ2-5, with 7 bases lining up with TRBD2. Per germline, CDR1 DFQATT and CDR2 SNEGSKA (reference sequence). CDR3 length equals 13 residues. The chain's CDR3 is CSAPNRGRETHYF. The CDR3 DNA reads TGCAGTGCACCCAACAGAGGGCGGGAGACCCACTACTTC.

This clonotype was detected ten times or more. This chain connects TRBV29-1 to TRBJ2-5; 10 bases map to TRBD2. With the DNA end fitting TRBJ2-7 better, the J assignment may be wrong. This CDR3 region has 13 residues. Per the germline V gene, CDR1 is SQVTM and CDR2 is ANQGSEA. The CDR3 sequence: CSVGTSGNYEQYF. The CDR3 nucleotides read TGCAGCGTTGGTACTAGCGGGAATTACGAGCAGTACTTC.

This clonotype was seen repeatedly, ten times or more. The chain has TRBV7-2 and TRBJ2-1; possibly TRBD1 for D (5 bases). This CDR3 spans 16 amino acids. CDR1 SGHTA and CDR2 FQGNSA come from the germline V gene. Trimming removed 6 bases at V and 6 bases at J, with 21 bases between. CDR3: CASSSTPRARLNEQFF. Written as DNA, the CDR3 is TGTGCCAGCAGTTCGACCCCCAGGGCACGACTCAATGAGCAGTTCTTC. The full variable domain, rest sourced from reference TRBV7-2 and TRBJ2-1, is GAGVSQSPSNKVTEKGKDVELRCDPISGHTALYWYRQSLGQGLEFLIYFQGNSAPDKSGLPSDRFSAERTGGSVSTLTIQRTQQEDSAVYLCASSSTPRARLNEQFFGPGTRLTVL.

This clonotype was seen more than once but under ten times. V is TRBV29-1 and J is TRBJ2-1, with 9 bases lining up with TRBD2. The V gene end was trimmed by 4 bases and the J gene end by 0 bases; junction bases not matched to a gene: 1. This CDR3 is built from 14 residues. The V gene's germline CDR1 is SQVTM and CDR2 ANQGSEA. For the CDR3, the DNA is TGCAGCGTTGTTAGCGGGAGCTCCTACAATGAGCAGTTCTTC. Its protein product is CSVVSGSSYNEQFF.

This chain connects TRBV5-1 to TRBJ1-3, with 10 bases lining up with TRBD1. The germline gives CDR1 SGHRS, CDR2 YFSETQ. The V segment lost 5 bases and the J segment 7 bases; nucleotides outside the gene matches: 9. The length of the CDR3 is 15 residues. The CDR3 loop is CASSFDRGPANTIYF. CDR3 DNA: TGCGCCAGCAGTTTCGACAGGGGGCCGGCGAACACCATATATTTT.

The J gene is TRBJ2-5, the V gene TRBV12-3 or TRBV12-4; 8 bases line up with TRBD2. The CDR3 length is 14 residues. J lost 5 bases, V lost 8 bases, and 10 bases had no gene match. The CDR3 sequence is CASVRAGAAETQYF. The CDR3 DNA reads TGTGCCAGCGTGCGAGCGGGAGCCGCTGAGACCCAGTACTTC.

This clonotype was detected only a few times. V usage is TRBV28 and J usage is TRBJ1-1; no reliable D call. CDR3 length equals 12 residues. The V end was cut by 5 bases, the J end by 12 bases, with 16 bases between. Germline CDR1 and CDR2: MDHEN and SYDVKM. The CDR3 DNA follows: TGTGCCAGCAGTCCAAGACTTGCGGGATCTTTCTTT. Amino acid sequence: CASSPRLAGSFF.

The chain employs TRBV7-9 and TRBJ2-7; perhaps D is TRBD1 or TRBD2 (5 bases each). This CDR3 contains 16 residues. V lost 6 bases and J 2 bases, leaving 20 bases between the germline ends. Germline assignment: CDR1 SEHNR and CDR2 FQNEAQ (reference sequence). In DNA form, the CDR3 reads TGTGCCAGCAGTTCCGACGGGGCTTCCAGGACCTACGAGCAGTACTTC. Translation: CASSSDGASRTYEQYF.

The chain employs TRBV9 and TRBJ1-6; D perhaps matches TRBD1 (5 bases). V was clipped by 0 bases and J by 10 bases, with 14 bases between them. This CDR3 has 15 residues. The germline gives CDR1 SGDLS, CDR2 YYNGEE. The chain's CDR3 is CASSVGEGSRSPLHF. CDR3 nucleotides: TGTGCCAGCAGCGTAGGGGAGGGGTCCCGCTCACCCCTCCACTTT.

This clonotype was recorded a few times. The V call is TRBV12-5, the J call TRBJ1-1; D perhaps matches TRBD1 (5 bases). Germline assignment: CDR1 LGHNT and CDR2 FRNRAP. The germline V and J ends were trimmed by 3 bases and 3 bases, with 8 bases remaining between them. The CDR3 has 13 amino acids. For the CDR3, the DNA is TGTGCTAGTGGTTTTGGGGGAGACACTGAAGCTTTCTTT. It yields the protein CASGFGGDTEAFF. The complete variable domain, with remaining parts taken from reference TRBV12-5 and TRBJ1-1, reads DARVTQTPRHKVTEMGQEVTMRCQPILGHNTVFWYRQTMMQGLELLAYFRNRAPLDDSGMPKDRFSAEMPDATLATLKIQPSEPRDSAVYFCASGFGGDTEAFFGQGTRLTVV.

This clonotype showed up just a few times. V usage is TRBV6-2 or TRBV6-3 and J usage is TRBJ2-1, with D possibly TRBD2 on 6 matching bases. V was cut by 7 bases and J by 2 bases, with 12 bases left in between. CDR1 is MNHEY and CDR2 is SVGEGT in the germline V gene. This CDR3 spans 14 amino acids. The CDR3 nucleotides are TGTGCCAGCACCACGGGCGGGACCTACAATGAGCAGTTCTTC. Translating it yields CASTTGGTYNEQFF.

The chain recombines TRBV4-3 with TRBJ2-3; maybe TRBD2 (6 bases). Germline assignment: CDR1 LGHNA and CDR2 YSLEER. V was shortened by 5 bases and J by 2 bases, with 17 bases between the two germline ends. CDR3 length equals 16 residues. The chain's CDR3 is CASSSRIAASTDTQYF. In nucleotides, the CDR3 is TGCGCCAGCAGCTCCCGGATAGCGGCCTCCACAGATACGCAGTATTTT.

This clonotype was seen only a few times. This sequence joins TRBV6-1 and TRBJ1-5, with 8 positions matching TRBD1. With 4 bases clipped from V and 4 bases from J, the junction kept 3 bases outside the gene matches. This CDR3 spans 14 amino acids. CDR1 is MNHNS, CDR2 SASEGT, per germline. The CDR3 sequence is CASSVRTGNQPQHF. The CDR3 nucleotides read TGTGCCAGCAGTGTTCGGACAGGGAATCAGCCCCAGCATTTT.

This clonotype was recorded only once. The CDR3 bases are TGCGCCAGCAGCTTGGAGGACGTCACGGGCTACACCTTC. This encodes CASSLEDVTGYTF. The V gene is TRBV5-1, the J gene TRBJ1-2; D gene unclear. V was clipped by 0 bases and J by 8 bases, with 11 bases between them. The CDR3 sequence is 13 residues long. In germline, CDR1 is SGHRS, CDR2 YFSETQ. The full variable domain, completed using reference TRBV5-1 and TRBJ1-2, is KAGVTQTPRYLIKTRGQQVTLSCSPISGHRSVSWYQQTPGQGLQFLFEYFSETQRNKGNFPGRFSGRQFSNSRSEMNVSTLELGDSALYLCASSLEDVTGYTFGSGTRLTVV.

This clonotype has at least ten counts. The gene calls are TRBV9 and TRBJ2-5; no clear D gene. Germline V gene lookup returns CDR1 SGDLS and CDR2 YYNGEE. This CDR3 is 14 amino acids long. V lost 4 bases and J lost 2, with 12 bases in between. The chain's CDR3 is CASSPQVSQETQYF. CDR3 nucleotide sequence: TGTGCCAGCAGCCCCCAAGTATCTCAAGAGACCCAGTACTTC.

This clonotype has a handful of counts. The CDR3 reads CASAAHIGRGRDQPQHF. CDR3 DNA: TGTGCCAGCGCGGCCCATATCGGGCGGGGGCGCGATCAGCCCCAGCATTTT. This chain uses TRBV12-3 or TRBV12-4 with TRBJ1-5, with D possibly matching TRBD1 (6 bases). The length of the CDR3 is 17 residues. With 8 bases removed from V and 5 bases from J, the gap between germline ends came to 25 bases.

Only a few counts were recorded for this clonotype. The rearrangement joins TRBV7-2 to TRBJ2-7, with a possible D match to TRBD1 (6 bases). The CDR3 totals 13 residues. V was clipped by 5 bases and J by 9 bases, with 17 bases between them. CDR1 SGHTA and CDR2 FQGNSA come from the germline V gene. CDR3 in DNA: TGTGCCAGCAGCGTGGGGGTATCCAGGGGGCAGTACTTC. Encoded protein: CASSVGVSRGQYF.

This clonotype appeared once. This chain joins TRBV7-9 and TRBJ2-1; 7 bases line up with TRBD1. With V trimmed by 6 bases and J by 4 bases, 9 bases remained unmatched. The V gene's germline CDR1 is SEHNR and CDR2 FQNEAQ (reference sequence). The CDR3 extends over 15 amino acids. The CDR3 bases are TGTGCCAGCAGAGAGGGGGACAGTACATACAATGAGCAGTTCTTC. As protein: CASREGDSTYNEQFF.

This clonotype came up a few times. V is TRBV27 and J is TRBJ2-7; TRBD2 aligns across 7 bases. The CDR3 loop spans 14 amino acids. The V segment lost 4 bases and the J segment 6 bases; nucleotides outside the gene matches: 9. Per germline, CDR1 MNHEY and CDR2 SMNVEV (reference sequence). The CDR3 region is CASSYTRTSREQYF. CDR3 DNA sequence: TGTGCCAGCAGTTACACACGGACTAGTCGCGAGCAGTACTTC.

The rearrangement joins TRBV4-1 to TRBJ1-1; 7 bases match TRBD1. The CDR3 spans 16 residues. The germline V gene encodes CDR1 MGHRA and CDR2 YSYEKL. V was pared by 3 bases and J by 6 bases, with 13 bases of the junction left unmatched. For the CDR3, the DNA is TGCGCCAGCAGCCAGCGAACGGGACAGAGAATTCCTGAAGCTTTCTTT. The encoded protein is CASSQRTGQRIPEAFF.

The sample holds a few counts of this clonotype. The genes are TRBV20-1 and TRBJ2-1; tentatively, D is TRBD2 (5 bases). The DNA end is a closer match to TRBJ2-7, so the J assignment may be wrong. The CDR3 runs to 15 residues. The germline V gene encodes CDR1 DFQATT and CDR2 SNEGSKA (reference sequence). Written as DNA, the CDR3 is TGCAGTGCTAGACCCGGGTCTAGCCCGGAGGAAGAGCAGTACTTC. Protein product: CSARPGSSPEEEQYF.

This clonotype was seen only once. CDR3 protein: CASSLVEGGKPYEQYF. In DNA, the CDR3 is TGTGCCAGCAGTTTAGTCGAGGGGGGCAAACCCTACGAGCAGTACTTC. The J gene is TRBJ2-7, the V gene TRBV12-3 or TRBV12-4; D may be TRBD1 or TRBD2 (6 bases each). V was trimmed by 1 base and J by 2 bases, leaving 15 bases between them. This CDR3 is built from 16 residues.

This clonotype has only a few counts. The chain employs TRBV27 and TRBJ2-5; 7 bases are shared with TRBD1. Gene TRBJ2-1 matches the end of the DNA better, so the J call may be wrong. The CDR3 consists of 15 residues. Germline V gives CDR1 MNHEY, CDR2 SMNVEV (reference sequence). The CDR3 loop reads CASRLRGLGYNEQFF. As DNA, the CDR3 is TGTGCCAGCAGACTAAGGGGGCTTGGGTACAATGAGCAGTTCTTC.

This clonotype was found a few times. This chain links TRBV28 with TRBJ1-4, with D possibly TRBD1 on 5 matching bases. CDR3 length: 15 amino acids. V was cut by 3 bases and J by 9 bases, with 17 bases left in between. Looked up from germline, CDR1 is MDHEN and CDR2 is SYDVKM. The CDR3 bases are TGTGCCAGCAGTTTGTTGGGCAGGGAAGATCAAAAACTGTTTTTT. It codes for CASSLLGREDQKLFF.